Listed here are 12 T cell receptor beta chains from one sample, sequenced in a study of cytotoxic CD8 clonotypes in ibrutinib-treated CLL. Sequencing was performed with immunoSEQ multiplex PCR; in TCRdb, only in-frame clones are kept and a portion is missing. The sample carries about 140,000 clones, under 95% recorded once. The specimen comprised PBMCs, sampled after 12 months of ibrutinib treatment. These receptors were obtained from a human donor with chronic lymphocytic leukemia.

The chain has TRBV11-1 and TRBJ2-7; TRBD1 matches 11 bases. This CDR3 contains 16 residues. The germline V gene encodes CDR1 SGHAT and CDR2 FQDESV (reference sequence). The V and J ends lost 5 bases and 2 bases, in that order; junction bases with no gene match: 8. Here the CDR3 DNA reads TGTGCCAGCAGCCCCAGGGGGGGACAGGGGGCCTACGAGCAGTACTTC. Translated, it gives CASSPRGGQGAYEQYF.

The genes are TRBV5-1 and TRBJ2-7; the match to TRBD2 covers 7 bases. Germline loops: CDR1 SGHRS, CDR2 YFSETQ. The CDR3 runs to 14 residues. The ends lost 5 bases at V and 2 bases at J; junction bases unmatched: 7. The CDR3 protein is CASRIGGVTYEQYF. The CDR3 DNA follows: TGCGCCAGCAGGATTGGGGGGGTTACCTACGAGCAGTACTTC.

The chain uses TRBV27 and TRBJ2-7; 11 bases agree with TRBD2. Trimming took 7 bases from V and 4 from J; bases not matched to a gene: 6. This CDR3 is built from 14 residues. Germline V CDR1 and CDR2: MNHEY, SMNVEV (reference sequence). The CDR3 DNA follows: TGTGCCAGCACCGGGGTAGCGGGAGGGTACGAGCAGTACTTC. Residues: CASTGVAGGYEQYF.

The rearrangement joins TRBV11-3 to TRBJ2-2, with 8 bases aligning to TRBD2. Germline trimming cut 5 bases from V and 5 bases from J; bases unmatched to any gene: 10. CDR3 length equals 16 residues. The germline V gene has CDR1 SGHNT and CDR2 YENEEA. The CDR3 loop reads CASSPGTSLQTGELFF. CDR3 in DNA: TGTGCCAGCAGCCCAGGGACTAGTCTACAAACCGGGGAGCTGTTTTTT.

The chain recombines TRBV6-5 with TRBJ2-5, with D perhaps TRBD2 (7 bases). From germline, CDR1 is MNHEY and CDR2 SVGAGI. V dropped 2 bases and J dropped 6 bases, with 19 bases sitting between them. The CDR3 is 16 amino acids. CDR3 in amino acids: CASSYAGARAGQTQYF. In DNA, the CDR3 is TGTGCCAGCAGTTACGCGGGGGCGAGGGCGGGACAGACCCAGTACTTC.

The chain recombines TRBV5-1 with TRBJ2-1, with D perhaps TRBD1 (6 bases). V was pared by 4 bases and J by 12 bases, with 20 bases between. Germline CDR1 reads SGHRS; CDR2 reads YFSETQ. The CDR3 runs 14 residues. The CDR3 sequence is CASSPGTRMSAQFF. DNA for the CDR3: TGCGCCAGCAGCCCCGGGACACGAATGAGCGCGCAGTTCTTC.

This chain uses TRBV18 with TRBJ2-1; possibly TRBD1 for D (7 bases). The germline V gene encodes CDR1 KGHSH and CDR2 LQKENI. V lost 4 bases and J lost 8, with 18 bases in between. The CDR3 runs 15 residues. This chain's CDR3 is CASSHRQGGLYEQFF. The CDR3 DNA follows: TGTGCCAGCTCACACCGACAGGGAGGTTTGTATGAGCAGTTCTTC.

The chain joins TRBV7-8 to TRBJ2-7; 7 positions agree with TRBD1. Germline lookup yields CDR1 SGHVS and CDR2 FQNEAQ. CDR3 length: 14 residues. The V and J ends lost 4 bases and 4 bases, in that order; junction bases with no gene match: 7. CDR3 amino acids: CASSSRGQQYEQYF. The CDR3, as DNA: TGTGCCAGCAGCTCCCGGGGACAGCAATACGAGCAGTACTTC.

The CDR3 is CASSTSSGTDEQYF. The CDR3 DNA sequence: TGTGCCAGCAGTACTAGTAGCGGGACCGACGAGCAGTACTTC. The chain employs TRBV6-5 and TRBJ2-7; TRBD2 aligns across 8 bases. Germline loops: CDR1 MNHEY, CDR2 SVGAGI. CDR3 length: 14 amino acids. With V trimmed by 5 bases and J by 5 bases, 8 bases remained unmatched.

The chain couples TRBV4-2 to TRBJ2-3, with D perhaps matching TRBD2 (6 bases). In germline, CDR1 is LGHNA, CDR2 YNFKEQ. This CDR3 has 15 residues. The germline V and J ends were trimmed by 3 bases and 6 bases, with 16 bases remaining between them. The CDR3: CASSQPRGGTDTQYF. The CDR3, as DNA: TGTGCCAGCAGCCAGCCCCGGGGCGGGACGGATACGCAGTATTTT.

This chain connects TRBV27 to TRBJ2-1; D possibly uses TRBD1 or TRBD2 (5 bases each). The CDR3 contains 11 residues. V shed 3 bases and J shed 8 bases, with 5 bases lying between them. Per germline, CDR1 MNHEY and CDR2 SMNVEV (reference sequence). The CDR3 DNA follows: TGTGCCAGCAGTTTGGGGGATGAGCAGTTCTTC. Amino acids: CASSLGDEQFF.

J is TRBJ2-7 and V is TRBV13, with a tentative D call TRBD1 (6 bases). Per germline, CDR1 PRHDT and CDR2 FYEKMQ (reference sequence). Trimming shortened V by 5 bases and J by 3 bases, and 17 bases separated the two germline ends. The CDR3 runs 15 residues. CDR3 bases: TGTGCCAGCAGCGCCTACGTATTGACAGGCTACGAGCAGTACTTC. Residues: CASSAYVLTGYEQYF. Full variable domain (remainder filled in from reference TRBV13 and TRBJ2-7): AAGVIQSPRHLIKEKRETATLKCYPIPRHDTVYWYQQGPGQDPQFLISFYEKMQSDKGSIPDRFSAQQFSDYHSELNMSSLELGDSALYFCASSAYVLTGYEQYFGPGTRLTVT.